Included here is one T cell receptor (beta chain) sequence, with context. Its antigen is as yet unknown. This entry is derived from a study of T cell clonotyping in hematopoietic cell transplantation. Study-wide results and limits: At the given depth, recipient repertoires were over 97% de novo clonotypes. After transplant, recipient diversity fell while pathologically expanded clonotypes grew through day 180.

Produced via immunoSEQ multiplex PCR; TCRdb's table is partial and in-frame only. Of 15,000 to 25,000 clones listed, roughly three quarters are singletons. The germline CDR1 and CDR2 sequences are MGHDK and SYGVNS. V lost 3 bases and J lost 3, with 9 bases in between. The CDR3 has 13 amino acids. What was sequenced was peripheral blood mononuclear cells. The source of this sequence is a man aged 55 to 69 in good health. Some clones in this sample may be carry-over from other donors' samples. The chain links TRBV25-1 to TRBJ2-7; a weak D match, TRBD1 (5 bases). For the CDR3, the DNA is TGTGCCAGCAGTGACCAGGGATACTACGAGCAGTACTTC. This translates into CASSDQGYYEQYF.